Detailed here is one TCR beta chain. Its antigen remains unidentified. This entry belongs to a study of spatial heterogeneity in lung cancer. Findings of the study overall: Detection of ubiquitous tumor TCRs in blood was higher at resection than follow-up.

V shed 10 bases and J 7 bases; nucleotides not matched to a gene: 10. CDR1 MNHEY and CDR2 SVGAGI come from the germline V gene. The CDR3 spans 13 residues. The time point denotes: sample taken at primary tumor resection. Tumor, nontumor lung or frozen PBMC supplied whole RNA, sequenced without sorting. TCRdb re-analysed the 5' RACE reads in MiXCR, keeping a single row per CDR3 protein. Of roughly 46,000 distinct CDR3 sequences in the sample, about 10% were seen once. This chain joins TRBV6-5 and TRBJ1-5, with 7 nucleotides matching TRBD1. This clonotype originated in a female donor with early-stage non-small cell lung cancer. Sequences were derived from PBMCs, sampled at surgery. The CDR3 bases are TGTGCCACCCGAGGGGGCTCGGCCCAGCCCCAGCATTTT. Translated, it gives CATRGGSAQPQHF.